Detailed here is one T cell receptor beta chain. This clone has just one count. What this receptor recognizes is not known. Nothing much larger sits one base from this clone, and base qualities are not available. CDR1 and CDR2, looked up from the germline V gene, are MGHRA and YSYEKL. V is reduced by 1 base and J by 4 bases, leaving a spacing of 14 bases between them. From cysteine to phenylalanine, the CDR3 is 16 amino acids long. Just the 48-base CDR3 DNA is kept, in frame starting at base 1. The library was produced with the immunoSEQ multiplex PCR assay. Alongside multiparametric flow cytometry, deep sequencing of rearranged TCR beta loci was used to profile the T cell repertoires. TCRdb took this table from immuneACCESS and kept in-frame rearrangements with V and J called. Such tables lack part of the clones; where checked against another copy, unresolved V genes explain under half of the gap, and the rest is unexplained. The sample includes 40,000 to 55,000 clones, with more than 85% observed a single time. Roughly 18% of the sample belongs to the ten largest clones.

This sample was included in a study of lymphopenia after photon versus proton radiotherapy (dated by TCRdb to the late 2010s). Broadly, across the study: In patients with gastrointestinal tumors who developed high-grade lymphopenia, the study compared the immunological effects of photon radiation therapy with those of proton radiation therapy. A cohort of around 21 patients with gastrointestinal tumors who received either photon or proton therapy and subsequently developed lymphopenia was included. The goal of the study was to characterize the differences between the two radiation modalities in how they affect the immune system.

What the work shows at the level of the full study, not this receptor alone: The survival association was examined only in patients who died, and the authors described better survival with proton therapy as a possibility, not as a demonstrated result. Once the lymphocyte count had reached its nadir, the repertoires of photon-treated patients showed oligoclonal expansion, particularly of CD8+ Temra cells, and this expansion drove the decline in diversity. Across the cohort, a larger post-nadir drop in TCR diversity was inversely correlated with overall survival time among patients who died. Relative stability during treatment was observed in proton-treated patients, whereas loss of naive T cells and TCR diversity and gain of effector/memory populations were observed in photon-treated patients.

This sample comprised peripheral blood, obtained from a patient treated with photon-based radiotherapy. This clonotype was obtained from a woman in her thirties or forties with cholangiocarcinoma. The chain is assembled from TRBV4-1 and TRBJ2-1; the D gene is possibly TRBD2, with 5 bases matching. CDR3 protein: CASSQGGATTYNEQFF. The DNA reads as follows: TGCGCCAGCAGCCAAGGGGGAGCCACCACTTACAATGAGCAGTTCTTC.